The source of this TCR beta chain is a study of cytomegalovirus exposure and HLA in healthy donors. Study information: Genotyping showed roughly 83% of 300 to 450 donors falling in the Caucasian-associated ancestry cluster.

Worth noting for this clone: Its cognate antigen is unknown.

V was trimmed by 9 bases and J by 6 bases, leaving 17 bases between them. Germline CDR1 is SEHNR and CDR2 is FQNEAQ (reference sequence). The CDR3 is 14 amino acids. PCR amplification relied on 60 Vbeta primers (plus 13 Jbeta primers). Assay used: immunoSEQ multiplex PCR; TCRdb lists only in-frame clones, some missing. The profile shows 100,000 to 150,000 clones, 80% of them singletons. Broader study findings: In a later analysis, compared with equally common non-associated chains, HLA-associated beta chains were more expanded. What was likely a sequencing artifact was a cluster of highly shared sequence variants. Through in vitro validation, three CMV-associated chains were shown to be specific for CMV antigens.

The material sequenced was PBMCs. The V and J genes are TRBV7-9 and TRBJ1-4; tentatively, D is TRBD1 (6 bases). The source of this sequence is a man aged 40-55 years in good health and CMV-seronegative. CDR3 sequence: CASLGGGAHEKLFF. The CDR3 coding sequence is TGTGCCAGTCTTGGGGGGGGCGCGCATGAAAAACTGTTTTTT.